The clone carrying this TCR beta chain was picked up one time. Its antigen is unknown. The assay that was used to sequence DNA from cultured CD4+ T cells was the Oncomine TCR Beta short-read assay. TCRdb reprocessed the PCR reads via MiXCR and lists one record per CDR3 protein. In the table there are over 9,500 distinct CDR3 sequences, approximately 53% of which are singletons. The source of the sample is a study of vaccination and CD4 T cells after COVID-19. Study at large: Convalescent patients were SARS-CoV-2 positive by nasal swab PCR; several mild, one severe.

The CDR3 length is 15 residues. V was pared by 1 base and J by 0 bases, with 10 bases between. The germline V gene has CDR1 MGHRA and CDR2 YSYEKL. As for treatment: approximately 9-day PBMC culture with coronavirus spike peptide pools or control peptides (ViraFEST assay). Specimen: CD4+ T cells from blood, cultured in vitro. This TCR was recovered from a human donor who had recovered from COVID-19. This chain links TRBV4-1 with TRBJ2-7, with D unresolved. The CDR3 DNA reads as TGCGCCAGCAGCCAAGTGGCTAGACTCTCCTACGAGCAGTACTTC. Residues: CASSQVARLSYEQYF.